One and the same sample provided the 3 T cell receptor beta chains below, sequenced in a study of T cell repertoires in cytomegalovirus infection. Via MiXCR, TCRdb re-called the reads, giving one row per CDR3 protein. This sample has over 150,000 distinct CDR3 sequences, with 17% found just once. The material sequenced was CD8+ T cells from PBMCs. The receptors here all came from a human donor in good health (CMV status not recorded). Some clones in this sample may be carry-over from other donors' samples.

Here the CDR3 reads CASSLARELGHTQYF. The CDR3 DNA follows: TGTGCCAGCAGCTTAGCTCGCGAGTTGGGTCATACGCAGTATTTT. V usage is TRBV7-9 and J usage is TRBJ2-3, with D hard to call. Germline assignment: CDR1 SEHNR and CDR2 FQNEAQ (reference sequence). Deletions cut 0 bases from V and 7 bases from J, with 14 bases between. CDR3 length: 15 amino acids. The complete variable domain, with remaining parts taken from reference TRBV7-9 and TRBJ2-3, reads DTGVSQNPRHKITKRGQNVTFRCDPISEHNRLYWYRQTLGQGPEFLTYFQNEAQLEKSRLLSDRFSAERPKGSFSTLEIQRTEQGDSAMYLCASSLARELGHTQYFGPGTRLTVL.

The rearrangement uses TRBV7-6 and TRBJ2-1, with 8 positions matching TRBD2. Germline-derived CDR1 and CDR2 are SGHVS and FNYEAQ. V gave up 5 bases and J gave up 4 bases; unmatched junction bases: 7. The CDR3 sequence is 15 residues long. CDR3 sequence: CASSPRGDIYNEQFF. CDR3 bases: TGTGCCAGCAGCCCGCGGGGGGACATTTACAATGAGCAGTTCTTC.

This clonotype was seen a few times. This chain connects TRBV19 to TRBJ2-3; maybe TRBD2 (6 bases). The CDR3 runs 13 residues. The germline gives CDR1 LNHDA, CDR2 SQIVND (reference sequence). Trimming removed 9 bases from V and 0 bases from J, with 10 bases in between. The CDR3 DNA is TGTGCCAGCCTCGGGAGTAGCACAGATACGCAGTATTTT. As protein: CASLGSSTDTQYF.